The present T cell receptor beta chain was sequenced within a study of identifying expanded T cells in peripheral blood. Overall study results and limits: Technical replicates showed approximately 1.2 changed clones; roughly two weeks around 15; four weeks 19. Variance in clone template counts between approximately 2-week samples significantly increased with total template count across all healthy donors.

About this clone itself: The antigen remains unidentified.

The CDR3 consists of 13 residues. The V gene's germline CDR1 is MNHNS and CDR2 SASEGT. The trim removed 5 bases at V and 11 bases at J, leaving 9 bases unmatched. Sequencing used immunoSEQ multiplex PCR; TCRdb keeps in-frame clones, though not all of them. This sample has approximately 100,000 clones, with 80% to 90% found just once. This sequence was found in a person aged 18-70 years in good health. Sequenced sample: blood. This chain connects TRBV6-1 to TRBJ1-5; 7 nucleotides match TRBD1. CDR3 coding DNA: TGTGCCAGCAGTAGTGCTACAGGGGCCACCCAGCATTTT. Translation: CASSSATGATQHF.